The TCR beta chain under discussion was sequenced for a study of T cells in localized non-small cell lung cancer. There are 15 residues in the CDR3. Germline CDR1 SGDLS, CDR2 YYNGEE. Trimming removed 2 bases from V and 7 bases from J, with 18 bases in between. Generated by immunoSEQ multiplex PCR, the TCRdb table keeps only in-frame clones and is missing some. Of some 30,000 clones in the sample, about 91% were seen once. This clonotype was sampled from a man aged 40-75 years with stage II lung adenocarcinoma. Material: PBMCs, obtained before any cancer treatment. J is TRBJ1-2 and V is TRBV9; D gene ambiguous. CDR3: CASSVGAGGSGGYTF. CDR3 nucleotide sequence: TGTGCCAGCAGCGTTGGCGCTGGAGGGAGCGGTGGCTACACCTTC.